Below, one T cell receptor beta chain is given with its context. Its antigen specificity is not known. One base away there is no much larger clone; base qualities are not given. CDR1 and CDR2 (LGHDT, YNNKEL) derive from the germline V gene (reference sequence). From cysteine to phenylalanine, the CDR3 is 13 amino acids long. Of the read, only the CDR3 DNA is kept; its 39 bases are in frame from base 1. The germline V and J ends show losses of 4 bases and 4 bases respectively, and no gene match explains 4 bases of the junction. RNA was extracted with the RNeasy kit and 0.5 to 1 ug was reverse transcribed using random hexamers. TCR beta CDR3 regions were amplified with the immunoSEQ multiplex PCR assay covering 54 Vbeta and 13 Jbeta segments. To correct PCR amplification bias, a synthetic template baseline was used for both primer optimization and computational correction. Processing in the source paper ran as follows. Only productive sequences were kept, with reads annotated to V, D and J genes according to IMGT and analyzed in immunoSEQ Analyzer. Clonality was computed as one minus Shannon entropy normalized by log2 of the number of productive unique sequences. Public and private clones were assessed among the 100 most prevalent clones of each patient and control. Susac-specific clones were defined as absent from healthy and MS cohorts, over a thousand published viral clones and other ImmuneACCESS disease sequences. TCRdb took the public reads, trimmed them with fastp at Q25, ran MiXCR for clone calling and kept in-frame beta chains. Entries are consolidated by CDR3 protein sequence, retaining the most common genes and DNA. The V and J calls and clone size come from TCRdb's table, not from the authors' own analysis. Present in this sample are 150,000 to 200,000 distinct CDR3 sequences, around 96% of which were seen just once. 0.14% of the sample lies in the top ten.

Peripheral blood CD8+ and CD4+ T cells from healthy donors, Susac syndrome patients and multiple sclerosis patients were profiled using high-throughput TCR beta sequencing. The healthy donors served as controls matched for age and sex. CD8+ TEMRA cells were enriched by FACS, while bulk CD8+ and CD4+ T cells were purified by magnetic negative isolation. Blood was collected in EDTA tubes and processed within 24 hours, with PBMCs isolated through density gradient centrifugation. PBMCs intended for TCR sequencing were frozen in liquid nitrogen and were later thawed in a 37 degrees C water bath. Purity of sorted or isolated CD4+, CD8+ and CD8+ TEMRA cells was at least 90%. The data originate from a study of CD8 T cells in Susac syndrome (dated by TCRdb to between 2017 and 2020). A note on the overall study: Whether CD8+ T cell activation and differentiation in Susac syndrome was antigen driven was tested using repertoire sequencing.

What the study reported, not specific to this receptor: The TCR sequencing and HLA analysis was acknowledged to have included a relatively small number of individuals.

The V and J segments used are TRBV3-1 and TRBJ2-7, with 7 middle bases fitting TRBD1. What was sequenced was CD4+ T cells from PBMCs. This TCR derives from a human donor in good health. This receptor carries the CDR3 CASSPLDRYEQYF. The base sequence is TGTGCCAGCAGCCCTTTGGACAGGTACGAGCAGTACTTC.